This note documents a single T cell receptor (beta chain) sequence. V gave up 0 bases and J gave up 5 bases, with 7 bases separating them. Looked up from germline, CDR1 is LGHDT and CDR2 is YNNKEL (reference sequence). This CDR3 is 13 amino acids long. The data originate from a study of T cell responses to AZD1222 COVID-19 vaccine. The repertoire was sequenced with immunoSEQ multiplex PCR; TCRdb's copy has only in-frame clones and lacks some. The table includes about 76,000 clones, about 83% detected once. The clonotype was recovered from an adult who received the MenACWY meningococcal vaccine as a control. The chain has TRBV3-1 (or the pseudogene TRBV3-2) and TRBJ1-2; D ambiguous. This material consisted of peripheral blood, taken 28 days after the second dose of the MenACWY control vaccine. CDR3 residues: CASSQEGNYGYTF. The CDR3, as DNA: TGTGCCAGCAGCCAAGAAGGAAATTATGGCTACACCTTC.